A selection of T cell receptor beta chains follows, all from one sample in a study of T cells in Graves' hyperthyroidism and ophthalmopathy. TCRdb fed the multiplex PCR reads into MiXCR, producing one record per CDR3 protein. The profile shows some 250,000 distinct CDR3 sequences, about 15% of them singletons. Sample: blood. These receptors were taken from a woman between 40 and 55 years old with Graves' hyperthyroidism that later progressed to Graves' ophthalmopathy. Each CDR3 is given without its conserved first and last residue. A row's size may be missing; if present it is once, few, many or a size class.

clone_size cdr3_length v_call cdr3_aa
many 12 TRBV9 ASSVGVGEETQY
few 12 TRBV7-6 ASSLVGLMETQY
many 10 TRBV2 ASSATQASYT
many 11 TRBV7-9 ASSRGWDNEQF
few 17 TRBV5-1 ASSRQIQLAGAGLSEQF
- 13 TRBV25-1 ASSEYSGQNYGYT
many 17 TRBV28 ASSLAGTSGGGLGGTQY
few 13 TRBV6-2/TRBV6-3 ASRLTGEVALEQY
once 11 TRBV19 ASSIGPTGELF
many 11 TRBV2 ASRETGGTEAF
many 11 TRBV6-1 ASSRGPASPLH
many 16 TRBV2 ASSEYGWGTDMNTEAF
- 14 TRBV9 ASSVGWDSYNSPLH
- 8 TRBV12-3/TRBV12-4 ASGYTEAF
- 13 TRBV5-6 ASNKDYHQADTQY
many 13 TRBV5-6 ASSLVGHSTDTQY
many 14 TRBV15 ATSRGAQGPHNEQF
many 13 TRBV2 ASRIAGLNTGELF
many 11 TRBV2 ASSAGPSYEQY
- 14 TRBV19 ASSTSRDRGNQPQH
many 13 TRBV12-3/TRBV12-4 ASSFLPEVTGELF
many 13 TRBV27 ASSLVAGTYNEQF
many 9 TRBV20-1 SAGDKNIQY
many 14 TRBV7-9 ASSSQRGRRPYEQY
- 14 TRBV27 ASSFGGLASSYEQY
few 9 TRBV2 AGGGGEAQY
many 11 TRBV5-6 ASSFSVSTEAF
many 12 TRBV24-1 ATSGGVSYNEQF
many 14 TRBV28 ASSFGGTGPRGELF
many 13 TRBV12-3/TRBV12-4 ASNPTGGSYNEQF
- 10 TRBV6-1 AIQRLTGELF
many 13 TRBV2 ASSTRQKFTDTQY
- 15 TRBV11-2 ASSLGFGRALRNEQF
- 15 TRBV28 ASSQAASGRANNEQF
many 13 TRBV11-3 ASSLGGVEYNEQF
- 11 TRBV7-3 ASSLSGSGEQF
many 13 TRBV14 ASSRVAGGYNEQF
many 11 TRBV2 ASSVYPNTEAF
many 13 TRBV12-3/TRBV12-4 ASSPRPGHNSPLH
once 11 TRBV10-3 AISEELDNEQF
many 16 TRBV28 ASSPEGPGQTNTGELF
many 12 TRBV4-1 ASALRVGRETQY
- 13 TRBV28 ASSPGGSFNTEAF
many 14 TRBV5-6 ASSPKLDRISYEQY
- 18 TRBV4-1 ASSQRARWERPNSTGELF
many 15 TRBV5-1 ASSLVRTPLRHTEAF
few 11 TRBV28 ASSIHIRGLRY
many 16 TRBV5-1 ASSPGPNLSSYNSPLH
many 12 TRBV5-1 ASRNRVRNTEAF
- 12 TRBV2 ASEVGESYNEQF
many 10 TRBV12-3/TRBV12-4 ASSWRIYEQY